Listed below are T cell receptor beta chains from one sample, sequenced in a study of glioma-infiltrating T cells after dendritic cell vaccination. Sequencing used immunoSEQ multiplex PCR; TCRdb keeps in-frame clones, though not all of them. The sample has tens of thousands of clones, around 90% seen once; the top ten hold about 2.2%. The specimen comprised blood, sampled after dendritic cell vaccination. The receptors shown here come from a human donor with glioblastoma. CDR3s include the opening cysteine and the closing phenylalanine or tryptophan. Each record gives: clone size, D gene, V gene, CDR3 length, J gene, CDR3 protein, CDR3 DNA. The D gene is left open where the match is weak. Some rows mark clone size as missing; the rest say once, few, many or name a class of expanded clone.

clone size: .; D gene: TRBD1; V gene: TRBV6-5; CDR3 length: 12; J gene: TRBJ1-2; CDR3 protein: CASSSTGDGYTF; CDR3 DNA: TGTGCCAGCAGTTCGACAGGGGACGGCTACACCTTC
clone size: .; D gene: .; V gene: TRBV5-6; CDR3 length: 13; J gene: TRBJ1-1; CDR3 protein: CASSSPGYTEAFF; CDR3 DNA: TGTGCCAGCAGCTCGCCGGGGTACACTGAAGCTTTCTTT
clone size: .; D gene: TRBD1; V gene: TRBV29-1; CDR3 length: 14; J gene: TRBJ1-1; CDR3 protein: CSVEETGVNTEAFF; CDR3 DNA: TGCAGCGTTGAGGAGACAGGGGTGAACACTGAAGCTTTCTTT
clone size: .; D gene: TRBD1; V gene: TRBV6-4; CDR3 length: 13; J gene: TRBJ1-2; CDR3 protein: CASSDTGDYGYTF; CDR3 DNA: TGTGCCAGCAGTGATACAGGGGACTATGGCTACACCTTC
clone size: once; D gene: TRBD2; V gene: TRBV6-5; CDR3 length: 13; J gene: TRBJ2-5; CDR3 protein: CASLSSGEETQYF; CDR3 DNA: TGTGCCAGCCTTTCTAGCGGGGAAGAGACCCAGTACTTC
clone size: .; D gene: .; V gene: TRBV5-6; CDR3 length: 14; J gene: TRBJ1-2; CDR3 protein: CASSTRQGNYGYTF; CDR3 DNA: TGTGCCAGCAGCACACGCCAGGGTAACTATGGCTACACCTTC
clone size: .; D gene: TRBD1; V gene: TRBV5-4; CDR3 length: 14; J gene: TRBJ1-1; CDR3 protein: CASSKGQGDTEAFF; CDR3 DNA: TGTGCCAGCAGCAAAGGACAGGGAGACACTGAAGCTTTCTTT
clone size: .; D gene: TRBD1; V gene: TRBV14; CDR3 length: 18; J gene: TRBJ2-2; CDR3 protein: CASSPHQGTGMFTGELFF; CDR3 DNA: TGTGCCAGCAGCCCCCACCAAGGGACAGGGATGTTCACCGGGGAGCTGTTTTTT
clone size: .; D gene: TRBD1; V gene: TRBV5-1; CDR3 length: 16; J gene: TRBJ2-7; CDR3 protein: CASSLALPGQGGEQYF; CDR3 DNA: TGCGCCAGCAGCTTGGCCCTACCCGGACAGGGCGGCGAGCAGTACTTC
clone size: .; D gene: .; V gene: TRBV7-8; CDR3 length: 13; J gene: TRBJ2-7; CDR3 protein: CASSPFIRHEQYF; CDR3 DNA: TGTGCCAGCAGCCCCTTTATCAGGCACGAGCAGTACTTC
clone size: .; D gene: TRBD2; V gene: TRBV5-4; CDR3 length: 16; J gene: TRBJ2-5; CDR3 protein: CASSLGGGGAWETQYF; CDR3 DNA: TGTGCCAGCAGCTTGGGAGGCGGGGGGGCCTGGGAGACCCAGTACTTC
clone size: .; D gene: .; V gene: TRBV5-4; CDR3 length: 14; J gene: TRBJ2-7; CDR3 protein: CASSPDMNSYEQYF; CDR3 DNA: TGTGCCAGCAGCCCGGACATGAACTCCTACGAGCAGTACTTC
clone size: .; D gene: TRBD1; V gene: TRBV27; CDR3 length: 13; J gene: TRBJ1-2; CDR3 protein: CASSLQGYYGYTF; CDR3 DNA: TGTGCCAGCAGCCTACAGGGGTACTATGGCTACACCTTC
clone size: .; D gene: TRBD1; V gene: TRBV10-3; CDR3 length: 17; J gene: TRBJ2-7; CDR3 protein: CAISEYPSAQGAYEQYF; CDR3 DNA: TGTGCCATCAGTGAGTATCCGTCGGCACAGGGGGCCTACGAGCAGTACTTC
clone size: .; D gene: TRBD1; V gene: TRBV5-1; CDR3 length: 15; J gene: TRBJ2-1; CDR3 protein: CASSTDRGPNNEQFF; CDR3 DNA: TGCGCCAGCAGCACGGACAGGGGACCGAACAATGAGCAGTTCTTC
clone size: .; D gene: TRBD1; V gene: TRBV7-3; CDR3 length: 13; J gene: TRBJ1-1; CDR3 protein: CASSSGGNTEAFF; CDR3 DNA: TGTGCCAGCAGCTCAGGGGGGAACACTGAAGCTTTCTTT
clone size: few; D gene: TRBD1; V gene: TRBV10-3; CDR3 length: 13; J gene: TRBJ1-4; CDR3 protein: CAIQTGTNEKLFF; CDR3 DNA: TGTGCCATTCAGACAGGGACTAATGAAAAACTGTTTTTT
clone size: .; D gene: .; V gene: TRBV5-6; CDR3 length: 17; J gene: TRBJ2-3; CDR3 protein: CASSWGRGGLGTDTQYF; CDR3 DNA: TGTGCCAGCAGCTGGGGGCGCGGGGGCCTAGGCACAGATACGCAGTATTTT
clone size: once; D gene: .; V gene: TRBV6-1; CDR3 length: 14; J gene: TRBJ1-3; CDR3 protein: CASSSGGAGNTIYF; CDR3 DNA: TGTGCCAGCAGTTCGGGGGGAGCTGGAAACACCATATATTTT
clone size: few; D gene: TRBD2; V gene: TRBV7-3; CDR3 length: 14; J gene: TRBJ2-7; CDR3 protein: CASSDGSGSYEQYF; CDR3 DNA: TGTGCCAGCAGCGACGGTAGCGGGAGCTACGAGCAGTACTTC
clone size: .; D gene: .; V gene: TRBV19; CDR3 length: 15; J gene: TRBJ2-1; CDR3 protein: CASSIGGTEYNEQFF; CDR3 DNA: TGTGCCAGTAGTATTGGCGGGACAGAGTACAATGAGCAGTTCTTC
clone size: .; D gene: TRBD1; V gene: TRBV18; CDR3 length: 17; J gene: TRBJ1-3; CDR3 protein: CASSPPQTGGTGNTIYF; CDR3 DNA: TGTGCCAGCTCACCACCGCAGACAGGGGGTACTGGAAACACCATATATTTT
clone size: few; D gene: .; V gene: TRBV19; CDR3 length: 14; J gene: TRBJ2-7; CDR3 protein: CASSISGTSYEQYF; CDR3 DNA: TGTGCCAGTAGTATCTCCGGGACAAGTTACGAGCAGTACTTC
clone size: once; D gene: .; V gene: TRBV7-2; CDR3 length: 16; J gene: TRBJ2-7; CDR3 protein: CASSLEDRSPFYEQYF; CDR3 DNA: TGTGCCAGCAGCTTAGAGGACAGATCTCCATTTTACGAGCAGTACTTC
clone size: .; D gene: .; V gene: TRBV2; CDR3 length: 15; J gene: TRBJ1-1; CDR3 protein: CASRLRGASETEAFF; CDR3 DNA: TGTGCCAGCCGACTACGGGGTGCGAGCGAAACTGAAGCTTTCTTT
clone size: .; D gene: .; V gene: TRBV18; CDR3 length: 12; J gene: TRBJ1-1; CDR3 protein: CASSPYGSEAFF; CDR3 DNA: TGTGCCAGCTCACCATATGGCAGTGAAGCTTTCTTT
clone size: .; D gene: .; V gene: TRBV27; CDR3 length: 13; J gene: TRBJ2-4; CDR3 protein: CASSFIGGNIQYF; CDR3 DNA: TGTGCCAGCAGTTTCATTGGGGGGAACATTCAGTACTTC
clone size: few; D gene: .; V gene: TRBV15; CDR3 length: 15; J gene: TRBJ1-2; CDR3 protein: CATSRDHETVYGYTF; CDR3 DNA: TGTGCCACCAGCAGAGATCACGAGACAGTCTATGGCTACACCTTC
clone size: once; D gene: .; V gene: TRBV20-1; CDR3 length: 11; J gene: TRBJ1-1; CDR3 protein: CSAIDRIETFF; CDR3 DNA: TGCAGTGCCATTGACAGGATTGAAACTTTCTTT
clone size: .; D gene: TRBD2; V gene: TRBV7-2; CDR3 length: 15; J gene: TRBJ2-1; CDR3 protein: CASSAGLAGVTEQFF; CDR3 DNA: TGTGCCAGCAGCGCCGGACTAGCGGGAGTTACTGAGCAGTTCTTC
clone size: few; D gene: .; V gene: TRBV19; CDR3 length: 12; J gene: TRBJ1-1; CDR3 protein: CASSHLNTEAFF; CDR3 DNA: TGTGCCAGTTCACATTTGAACACTGAAGCTTTCTTT
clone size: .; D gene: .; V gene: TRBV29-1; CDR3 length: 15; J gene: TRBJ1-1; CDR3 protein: CSVNRDAYMNTEAFF; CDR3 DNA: TGCAGCGTGAACAGGGACGCCTATATGAACACTGAAGCTTTCTTT
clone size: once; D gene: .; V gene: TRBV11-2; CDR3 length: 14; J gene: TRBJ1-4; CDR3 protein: CASSLEAWEEKLFF; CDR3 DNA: TGTGCCAGCAGCTTAGAGGCCTGGGAGGAAAAACTGTTTTTT
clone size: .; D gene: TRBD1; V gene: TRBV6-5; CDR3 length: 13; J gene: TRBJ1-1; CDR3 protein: CASSSDRDTEAFF; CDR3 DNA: TGTGCCAGCAGTAGTGACAGGGATACTGAAGCTTTCTTT
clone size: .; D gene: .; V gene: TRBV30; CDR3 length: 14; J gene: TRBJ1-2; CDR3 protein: CAWSRGGRADGYTF; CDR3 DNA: TGTGCCTGGAGTCGGGGGGGCAGGGCGGATGGCTACACCTTC
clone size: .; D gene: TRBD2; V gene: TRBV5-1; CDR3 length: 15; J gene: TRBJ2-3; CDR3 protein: CASSSSSGGVDTQYF; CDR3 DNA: TGCGCCAGCAGCTCCTCTAGCGGGGGCGTAGATACGCAGTATTTT